Listed below are T cell receptor beta chains from one sample, sequenced in a study of PD-L1 blockade in urothelial cancer. Clones were sequenced by immunoSEQ multiplex PCR, and TCRdb holds only the in-frame ones, with some missing. The sample holds roughly 50,000 clones, about 85% seen once. The source material was PBMCs, sampled around atezolizumab (anti-PD-L1) treatment. The receptors come from a man between 60 and 70 years old with urothelial cancer. CDR3s include the opening cysteine and the closing phenylalanine or tryptophan. The D gene is left open where the match is weak. Size is stated for part of the rows, as once, few or many counts, or as a class when the clone is expanded.

>TRBD1|TRBJ2-5|NA|TRBV5-1
CASMRDREILETQYF
TGCGCCAGCATGCGGGACAGGGAGATTTTGGAGACCCAGTACTTC
>NA|TRBJ2-1|NA|TRBV11-2
CASSGQLSSYNEQFF
TGTGCCAGCAGTGGGCAGTTGAGCTCCTACAATGAGCAGTTCTTC
>TRBD2|TRBJ2-3|NA|TRBV28
CASSLWEGGRNTQYF
TGTGCCAGCAGTTTATGGGAGGGAGGGAGGAATACGCAGTATTTT
>TRBD1|TRBJ1-2|NA|TRBV5-1
CASSFTGGNGYTF
TGCGCCAGCAGCTTCACAGGGGGCAACGGCTACACCTTC
>NA|TRBJ1-5|NA|TRBV7-8
CASSRWWGSNQPQHF
TGTGCCAGCAGCAGGTGGTGGGGCAGCAATCAGCCCCAGCATTTT
>TRBD2|TRBJ2-3|NA|TRBV29-1
CSVDVGRGVGADTQYF
TGCAGCGTTGACGTCGGACGGGGGGTTGGCGCAGATACGCAGTATTTT
>TRBD2|TRBJ2-3|NA|TRBV6-1
CASTLAGAATDTQYF
TGTGCCAGCACTCTAGCGGGGGCGGCCACAGATACGCAGTATTTT
>TRBD2|TRBJ2-1|once|TRBV6-4
CASSPRSGGNDEQFF
TGTGCCAGCAGCCCTCGTAGCGGGGGTAACGATGAGCAGTTCTTC
>NA|TRBJ1-2|NA|TRBV5-4
CASSRREGYGYTF
TGTGCCAGCAGCCGGCGGGAGGGCTATGGCTACACCTTC
>TRBD2|TRBJ2-1|NA|TRBV29-1
CSVIVAGQFF
TGCAGCGTGATAGTAGCGGGGCAGTTCTTC
>NA|TRBJ2-4|NA|TRBV5-1
CASNLEPGNLSGKNIQYF
TGCGCCAGCAACCTCGAACCGGGAAACCTAAGTGGGAAAAACATTCAGTACTTC
>NA|TRBJ2-1|NA|TRBV7-2
CASSFLTIGEQFF
TGTGCCAGCAGCTTTTTAACTATCGGTGAGCAGTTCTTC
>NA|TRBJ2-6|NA|TRBV7-6
CASSTLQSSGANVLTF
TGTGCCAGCAGCACCCTACAGAGCTCTGGGGCCAACGTCCTGACTTTC
>NA|TRBJ1-1|NA|TRBV2
CASTGLLANTEAFF
TGTGCCAGCACCGGTTTGCTTGCGAACACTGAAGCTTTCTTT
>NA|TRBJ2-1|NA|TRBV19
CASSIGENLNNEQFF
TGTGCCAGTAGTATCGGGGAGAACCTTAACAATGAGCAGTTCTTC
>TRBD2|TRBJ2-1|NA|TRBV2
CASRTMGGGFRSYNEQFF
TGTGCCAGCAGGACGATGGGCGGGGGGTTTCGATCCTACAATGAGCAGTTCTTC
>TRBD2|TRBJ2-6|once|TRBV7-3
CASSLAGAGANVLTF
TGTGCCAGCAGCTTAGCGGGGGCTGGGGCCAACGTCCTGACTTTC
>TRBD2|TRBJ2-7|NA|TRBV28
CASSSPTTSGSYEQYF
TGTGCCAGCAGTTCTCCCACGACTAGCGGGAGTTACGAGCAGTACTTC
>NA|TRBJ1-3|few|TRBV5-6
CASSLEASGNTIYF
TGTGCCAGCAGCTTAGAGGCCTCTGGAAACACCATATATTTT
>NA|TRBJ1-2|once|TRBV6-1
CASSLDGNARGYTF
TGTGCCAGCAGTCTAGACGGTAACGCTCGAGGCTACACCTTC
>NA|TRBJ1-3|NA|TRBV7-8
CASSLDGSSGNTIYF
TGTGCCAGCAGCCTGGATGGGAGCTCTGGAAACACCATATATTTT
>NA|TRBJ2-1|NA|TRBV5-1
CASSLGGGYNEQFF
TGCGCCAGCAGCTTGGGAGGCGGATACAATGAGCAGTTCTTC
>NA|TRBJ1-5|NA|TRBV10-3
CAISESVGASGQHF
TGTGCCATCAGTGAGTCGGTAGGGGCGTCGGGCCAGCATTTT
>NA|TRBJ2-3|NA|TRBV15
CATSSGGLTDTQYF
TGTGCCACCAGCAGCGGGGGGCTTACAGATACGCAGTATTTT
>TRBD1|TRBJ1-5|NA|TRBV5-6
CASSPGQGAKQPQHF
TGTGCCAGCAGCCCTGGACAGGGGGCGAAGCAGCCCCAGCATTTT